This TCR beta chain came from a study of T cells expressing NK-cell markers. On the study more broadly: Among eight sequenced donors, seven carried HCMV seropositivity while one was seronegative. Findings of the study overall: Once again these clonotypes came out on top in the CD3+CD56-NKG2C+ fraction of several donors. Dominant NKG2C+ clonotypes made up roughly 1.0-7.0% of CD8+ T cells in more than 5 donors.

TCRdb reworked the 5' RACE reads into one entry per CDR3 protein, no DNA. The clone table shows under 600,000 distinct CDR3 sequences, with the ten largest holding almost 1.5%. As regards this clonotype: Its antigen is not known.

The germline V gene has CDR1 MNHNY and CDR2 SVGAGI (reference sequence). The CDR3 covers 15 residues. Sequences were obtained from blood T cells: a sorted CD56 or NKG2C T cell subset, CD4+ or CD8+ T cells, or bulk PBMC T cells (not recorded which). The receptor was derived from a woman aged 50 to 60 in good health. V usage is TRBV6-6 and J usage is TRBJ2-1; the D call of TRBD1 rests on TCRdb alone, since no DNA is present to check it. The CDR3 here is CASKKSGTTYNEQFF.